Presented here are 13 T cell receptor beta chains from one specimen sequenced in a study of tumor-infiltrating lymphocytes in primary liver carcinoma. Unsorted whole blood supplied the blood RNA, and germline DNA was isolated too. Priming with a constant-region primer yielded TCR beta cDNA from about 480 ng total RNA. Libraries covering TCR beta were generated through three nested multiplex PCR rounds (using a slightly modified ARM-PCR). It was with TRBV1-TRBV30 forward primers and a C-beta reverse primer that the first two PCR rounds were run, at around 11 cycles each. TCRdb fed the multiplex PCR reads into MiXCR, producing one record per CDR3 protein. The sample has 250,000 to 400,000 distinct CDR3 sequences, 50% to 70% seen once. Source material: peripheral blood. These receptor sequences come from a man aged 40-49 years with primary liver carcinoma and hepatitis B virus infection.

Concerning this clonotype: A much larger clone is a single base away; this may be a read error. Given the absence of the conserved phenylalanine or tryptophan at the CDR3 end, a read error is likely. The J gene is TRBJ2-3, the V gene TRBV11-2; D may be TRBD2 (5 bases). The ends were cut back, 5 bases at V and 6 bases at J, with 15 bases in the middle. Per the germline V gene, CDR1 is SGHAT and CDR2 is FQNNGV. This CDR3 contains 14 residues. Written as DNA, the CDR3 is TGTGCCAGCAGCACTAACCGGGAACGGGATACGCAGTATATT. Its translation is CASSTNRERDTQYI.

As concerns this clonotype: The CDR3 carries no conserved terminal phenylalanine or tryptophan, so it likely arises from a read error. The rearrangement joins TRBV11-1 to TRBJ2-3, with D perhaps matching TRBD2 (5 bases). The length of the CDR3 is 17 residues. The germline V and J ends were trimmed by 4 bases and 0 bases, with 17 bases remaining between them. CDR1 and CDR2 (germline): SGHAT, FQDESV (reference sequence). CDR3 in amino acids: CASSYPAAETSTDTQYL. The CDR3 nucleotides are TGTGCCAGCAGCTATCCTGCAGCGGAGACTAGCACAGATACGCAGTATCTT.

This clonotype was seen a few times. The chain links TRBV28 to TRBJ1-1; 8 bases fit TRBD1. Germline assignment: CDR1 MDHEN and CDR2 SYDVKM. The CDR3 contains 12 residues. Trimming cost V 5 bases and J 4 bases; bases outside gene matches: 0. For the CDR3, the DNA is TGTGCCAGCAGTACAGGGGGCACTGAAGCTTTCTTT. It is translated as CASSTGGTEAFF.

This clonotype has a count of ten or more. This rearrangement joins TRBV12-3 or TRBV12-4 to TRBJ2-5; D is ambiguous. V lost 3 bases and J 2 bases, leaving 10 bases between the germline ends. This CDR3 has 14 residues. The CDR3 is CASSFITAQETQYF. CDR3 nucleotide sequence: TGTGCCAGCAGTTTTATTACAGCACAAGAGACCCAGTACTTC.

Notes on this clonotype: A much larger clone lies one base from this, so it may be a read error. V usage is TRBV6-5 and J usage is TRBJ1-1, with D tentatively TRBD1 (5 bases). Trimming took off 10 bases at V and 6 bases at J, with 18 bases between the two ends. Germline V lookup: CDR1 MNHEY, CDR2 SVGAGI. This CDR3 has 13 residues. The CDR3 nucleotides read TGTGCCAACAGGAGCCTCGTTGCCCCTGAAGCTTTCTTT. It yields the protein CANRSLVAPEAFF.

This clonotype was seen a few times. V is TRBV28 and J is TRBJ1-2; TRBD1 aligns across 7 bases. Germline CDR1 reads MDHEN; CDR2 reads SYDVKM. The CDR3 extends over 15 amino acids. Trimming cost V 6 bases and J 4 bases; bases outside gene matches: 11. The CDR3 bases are TGTGCCAGCAGCACCTTCTCAGGGGGAGTCTATGGCTACACCTTC. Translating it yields CASSTFSGGVYGYTF.

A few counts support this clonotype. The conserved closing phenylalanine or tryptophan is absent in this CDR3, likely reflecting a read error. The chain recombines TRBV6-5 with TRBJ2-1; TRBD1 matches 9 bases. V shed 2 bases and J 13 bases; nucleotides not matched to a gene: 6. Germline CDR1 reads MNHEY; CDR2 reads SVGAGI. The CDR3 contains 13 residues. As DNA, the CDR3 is TGTGCCAGCAGTTACCTGGGACAGGGAGATCAGTTCCTC. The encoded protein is CASSYLGQGDQFL.

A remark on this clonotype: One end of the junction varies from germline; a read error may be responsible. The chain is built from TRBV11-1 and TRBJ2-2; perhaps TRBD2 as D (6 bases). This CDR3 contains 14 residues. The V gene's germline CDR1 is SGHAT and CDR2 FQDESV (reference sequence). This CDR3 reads CASSLAADTGGLFF. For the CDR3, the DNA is TGTGCCAGCAGCTTAGCAGCAGACACCGGGGGGCTGTTTTTT.

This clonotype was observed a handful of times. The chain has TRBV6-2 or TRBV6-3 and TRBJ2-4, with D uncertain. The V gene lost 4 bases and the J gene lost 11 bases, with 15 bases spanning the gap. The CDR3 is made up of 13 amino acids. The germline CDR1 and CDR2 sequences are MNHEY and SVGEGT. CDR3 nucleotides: TGTGCCAGCAGTTCTGACCCGTCGGACGTTCAGTACTTC. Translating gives CASSSDPSDVQYF.

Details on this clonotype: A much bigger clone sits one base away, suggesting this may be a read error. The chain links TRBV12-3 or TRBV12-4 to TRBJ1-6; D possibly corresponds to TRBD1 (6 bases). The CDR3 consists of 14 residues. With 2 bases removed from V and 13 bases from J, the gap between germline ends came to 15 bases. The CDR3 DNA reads TGTGCCAGCAGTTTACTAGGGACATCTAACCCCCTCCACTTT. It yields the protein CASSLLGTSNPLHF.

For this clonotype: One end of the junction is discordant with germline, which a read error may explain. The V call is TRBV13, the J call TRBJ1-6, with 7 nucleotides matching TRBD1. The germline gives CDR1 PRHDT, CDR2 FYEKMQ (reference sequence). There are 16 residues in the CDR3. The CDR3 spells CVSSSPGDRGDSPLHF. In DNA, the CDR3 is TGTGTCAGCAGTTCACCCGGGGACAGAGGCGATTCACCCCTCCACTTT.

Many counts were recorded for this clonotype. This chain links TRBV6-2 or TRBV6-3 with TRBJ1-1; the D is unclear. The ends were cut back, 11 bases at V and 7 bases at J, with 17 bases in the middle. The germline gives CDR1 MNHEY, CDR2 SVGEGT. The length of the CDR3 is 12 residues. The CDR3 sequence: CASSGRTLEAFF. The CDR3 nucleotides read TGTGCCTCTTCCGGACGGACTCTTGAAGCTTTCTTT.

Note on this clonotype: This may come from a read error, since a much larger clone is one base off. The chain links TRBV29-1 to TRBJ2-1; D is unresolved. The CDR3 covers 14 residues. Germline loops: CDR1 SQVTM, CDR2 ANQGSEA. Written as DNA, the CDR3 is TGCACCGTTGAACTGCCCAGGCATTACAATGAGCAGTTCTTC. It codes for CTVELPRHYNEQFF.